The rows below give T cell receptor beta chains drawn from one sample of a study of T-cell reconstitution after alpha-beta-depleted transplantation in children. Each CDR3 protein gets one entry after TCRdb re-called the PCR reads with MiXCR. The sample carries about 490,000 distinct CDR3 sequences, roughly a tenth recorded once. Specimen: PBMCs, collected before TCRalphabeta/CD19-depleted stem cell transplant. These receptors originate from a child aged 2 to 10 with inherited bone marrow failure, due to receive a stem cell transplant. The CDR3 runs from the conserved cysteine through the conserved F or W. A D gene is named only where the DNA matches it firmly. Clone size, where shown, is once, few, many, or a class for clones that have expanded.

TRBV7-9	few	TRBD2	TRBJ2-3	CASSLPLGEAGTTDTQYF	TGTGCCAGCAGCCTCCCCTTGGGAGAAGCGGGGACCACAGATACGCAGTATTTT
TRBV9	many	-	TRBJ1-1	CASSVVGADVNTEAFF	TGTGCCAGCAGCGTAGTGGGGGCCGACGTGAACACTGAAGCTTTCTTT
TRBV20-1	many	TRBD2	TRBJ2-7	CSADNSGRVSYEQYF	TGCAGTGCAGATAATAGCGGGAGGGTCTCCTACGAGCAGTACTTC
TRBV7-9	-	-	TRBJ2-7	CASSSPMNSYEQYF	TGTGCCAGCAGCTCCCCGATGAACAGCTACGAGCAGTACTTC
TRBV4-1	many	TRBD2	TRBJ2-3	CASSQGLAGSTDTQYF	TGCGCCAGCAGCCAAGGACTAGCGGGCAGCACAGATACGCAGTATTTT
TRBV7-8	many	-	TRBJ2-7	CASSLADRRYF	TGTGCCAGCAGCTTAGCAGACAGGCGGTACTTC
TRBV20-1	many	-	TRBJ2-1	CSARARSYNEQFF	TGCAGTGCTAGGGCCCGAAGCTACAATGAGCAGTTCTTC
TRBV20-1	few	-	TRBJ2-7	CSARDHRVYEQYF	TGCAGTGCTAGAGATCACAGGGTCTACGAGCAGTACTTC
TRBV9	many	-	TRBJ1-1	CASSVQGSENTEAFF	TGTGCCAGCAGCGTACAGGGCTCGGAGAACACTGAAGCTTTCTTT
TRBV20-1	many	-	TRBJ1-1	CSARAEQGTGEAFF	TGCAGTGCTAGAGCAGAACAGGGAACGGGTGAAGCTTTCTTT
TRBV5-1	many	TRBD2	TRBJ2-3	CASSPTSGRVADTQYF	TGCGCCAGCAGCCCCACTAGCGGGAGAGTCGCAGATACGCAGTATTTT
TRBV24-1	many	TRBD1	TRBJ2-2	CATGRGTGYTGELFF	TGTGCCACCGGACGGGGGACAGGGTACACCGGGGAGCTGTTTTTT
TRBV28	many	TRBD1	TRBJ1-2	CASSLVGGDGGYTF	TGTGCCAGCAGTTTAGTAGGGGGCGACGGTGGCTACACCTTC
TRBV18	-	TRBD1	TRBJ2-1	CARSTSRDRAYNEQFF	TGTGCCCGCTCAACTAGCCGGGACAGGGCTTACAATGAGCAGTTCTTC
TRBV7-6	many	-	TRBJ2-7	CASSLAGGLSYEQYF	TGTGCCAGCAGCTTAGCTGGGGGGCTTTCCTACGAGCAGTACTTC